The next 18 T cell receptor beta chains were all read from a single sample in a study of OX40 agonist ivuxolimab in advanced cancers. The repertoire was sequenced with immunoSEQ multiplex PCR; TCRdb's copy has only in-frame clones and lacks some. In the table there are about 53,000 clones, over 75% of which are singletons. The source was CD4+ or CD8+ T cells sorted from blood, collected in a trial of the OX40 agonist ivuxolimab. These receptors came from an adult with an advanced solid tumor such as melanoma, head and neck, liver or kidney cancer.

V is TRBV28 and J is TRBJ2-2; no clear D gene. V was shortened by 3 bases and J by 2 bases, with 22 bases between the two germline ends. This CDR3 spans 19 amino acids. The germline CDR1 and CDR2 sequences are MDHEN and SYDVKM. The CDR3 reads CASSFIVGFLGQNTGELFF. The CDR3 DNA is TGTGCCAGCAGTTTTATCGTTGGGTTCCTGGGTCAAAACACCGGGGAGCTGTTTTTT.

The chain is built from TRBV18 and TRBJ1-1, with 7 nucleotides matching TRBD1. J gave up 1 base and V 5 bases, and 10 bases lay outside the gene matches. Germline V gene lookup returns CDR1 KGHSH and CDR2 LQKENI. The CDR3 loop spans 16 amino acids. CDR3 loop: CASSTPGTAWNTEAFF. CDR3 nucleotides: TGTGCCAGCTCAACCCCCGGGACAGCCTGGAACACTGAAGCTTTCTTT.

The chain couples TRBV7-3 to TRBJ2-2, with D maybe TRBD2 (6 bases). V was shortened by 11 bases and J by 0 bases, with 16 bases between the two germline ends. CDR1 and CDR2 from the germline V gene are SGHTA and FQGTGA. CDR3 length equals 15 residues. The CDR3 loop is CASAVGTANTGELFF. CDR3 nucleotide sequence: TGTGCCTCCGCGGTGGGGACTGCGAACACCGGGGAGCTGTTTTTT.

This chain uses TRBV21-1 with TRBJ1-2; TRBD1 is the table's D call, not checked against the DNA. TRBV21-1 is annotated as a pseudogene. The CDR3 totals 16 residues. The CDR3 loop reads CASSIPGQGAFYGYTF. CDR3 DNA: TGTGCCAGCAGCATTCCGGGACAGGGCGCATTTTATGGCTACACCTTC.

This clone was found a few times. This chain joins TRBV10-3 and TRBJ2-1, with TRBD2 as a possible D gene (5 bases). V lost 7 bases to trimming and J lost 4 bases, with 14 bases between them. The CDR3 consists of 14 residues. Germline CDR1 reads ENHRY; CDR2 reads SYGVKD. The CDR3 bases are TGTGCCATCACGGCAGCCCCGGGGTACAATGAGCAGTTCTTC. Its translation is CAITAAPGYNEQFF.

The gene calls are TRBV6-5 and TRBJ1-1; 9 bases fit TRBD1. The CDR3 contains 15 residues. V shed 7 bases, J shed 1 base, and the junction held 7 bases outside the gene matches. Germline values: CDR1 MNHEY, CDR2 SVGAGI. This CDR3 is CASNQQGAGNTEAFF. In DNA, the CDR3 is TGTGCCAGCAACCAACAGGGGGCAGGGAACACTGAAGCTTTCTTT.

This chain joins TRBV10-3 and TRBJ2-5; either TRBD1 or TRBD2 may fit D (5 bases each). The J call is doubtful: the DNA matches TRBJ2-7 better. CDR3 length equals 15 residues. Germline V CDR1 and CDR2: ENHRY, SYGVKD. The CDR3 nucleotides are TGTGCCACTGCGTTCTTGGGGCCCGGGACCTACGAGCAGTACTTC. It is translated as CATAFLGPGTYEQYF.

About this clone: At the DNA level, this CDR3 is encoded by other sequences in the same sample as well. The rearrangement links TRBV18 to TRBJ1-2, with D unresolved. Trimming cost V 3 bases and J 3 bases, with 11 bases left between them. The CDR3 consists of 14 residues. Germline V gene sequence: CDR1 KGHSH, CDR2 LQKENI. Here the CDR3 DNA reads TGTGCCAGCTCACCCGGGCTGGCGGACTATGGCTACACCTTC. This translates into CASSPGLADYGYTF.

The chain is built from TRBV27 and TRBJ1-5; D call uncertain. The CDR3 loop spans 14 amino acids. Trimming stripped 5 bases from V and 1 base from J, with 9 bases between. Germline values: CDR1 MNHEY, CDR2 SMNVEV (reference sequence). The CDR3 bases are TGTGCCAGCAGTCGATTCGGGAGCAATCAGCCCCAGCATTTT. It encodes CASSRFGSNQPQHF.

The genes are TRBV12-5 and TRBJ2-3, with TRBD1 matching 10 bases. Trimming removed 0 bases from V and 5 bases from J; junction bases left unmatched: 8. The CDR3 consists of 17 residues. Germline lookup yields CDR1 LGHNT and CDR2 FRNRAP. The CDR3 DNA is TGTGCTAGTGGTTTGGTAGCCGGACAGGGGGAGGGAGATACGCAGTATTTT. Residues: CASGLVAGQGEGDTQYF. The whole variable domain, remainder taken from reference TRBV12-5 and TRBJ2-3, is DARVTQTPRHKVTEMGQEVTMRCQPILGHNTVFWYRQTMMQGLELLAYFRNRAPLDDSGMPKDRFSAEMPDATLATLKIQPSEPRDSAVYFCASGLVAGQGEGDTQYFGPGTRLTVL.

The chain links TRBV28 to TRBJ2-1, with 9 bases identical to TRBD1. V trimming: 6 bases; J trimming: 9 bases; junction bases outside the gene matches: 12. The CDR3 runs to 15 residues. From germline, CDR1 is MDHEN and CDR2 SYDVKM. Here the CDR3 reads CASSLNRGRSGEQFF. CDR3 nucleotides: TGTGCCAGCAGCCTGAACAGGGGGCGGAGTGGTGAGCAGTTCTTC.

The sample holds one count of this clone. This chain uses TRBV6-1 with TRBJ2-7; perhaps TRBD1 as D (5 bases). The CDR3 sequence is 14 residues long. Germline V lookup: CDR1 MNHNS, CDR2 SASEGT. Trimming pared 3 bases from V and 4 bases from J, leaving 13 bases between. CDR3 coding DNA: TGTGCCAGCAGTGACGGCAGGGTGGGATACGAGCAGTACTTC. This sequence encodes CASSDGRVGYEQYF.

The chain carries TRBV21-1 and TRBJ2-5; TRBD2 is the table's D call and was not checked against the DNA. The closer fit of TRBJ2-7 to the DNA end suggests the J call may be wrong. TRBV21-1 is deemed a pseudogene. The CDR3 has 16 residues. CDR3 sequence: CASSKGSTRSSYEQYF. CDR3 nucleotide sequence: TGTGCCAGCAGCAAGGGGTCGACTAGGAGCTCCTACGAGCAGTACTTC.

This chain joins TRBV5-1 and TRBJ1-1, with a possible D match to TRBD1 (6 bases). Germline-derived CDR1 and CDR2 are SGHRS and YFSETQ. Trimming stripped 3 bases from V and 7 bases from J, with 16 bases between. The CDR3 sequence is 14 residues long. CDR3 in DNA: TGCGCCAGCAGCTCACCGGGACAAGAACGTGAAGCTTTCTTT. Its protein is CASSSPGQEREAFF.

This chain uses TRBV6-1 with TRBJ1-4; a weak D match, TRBD1 (6 bases). From germline, CDR1 is MNHNS and CDR2 SASEGT. Trimming took 4 bases from V and 6 from J, leaving 12 bases between them. The length of the CDR3 is 14 residues. For the CDR3, the DNA is TGTGCCAGCAGTGTAGGGCAGGGGTATGAAAAACTGTTTTTT. Translating it yields CASSVGQGYEKLFF.

J is TRBJ1-5 and V is TRBV6-6; TRBD1 aligns across 7 bases. The CDR3 loop spans 13 amino acids. Germline CDR1 MNHNY, CDR2 SVGAGI (reference sequence). V lost 5 bases to trimming and J lost 5 bases; unmatched junction nucleotides: 3. The CDR3 coding sequence is TGTGCCAGCAGTCCCGACAGGGATCAGCCCCAGCATTTT. Protein: CASSPDRDQPQHF.

The rearrangement uses TRBV2 and TRBJ2-2, with a weak D call TRBD2 (6 bases). V shed 6 bases and J shed 9 bases, with 11 bases lying between them. This CDR3 contains 12 residues. Germline CDR1 and CDR2: SNHLY and FYNNEI. The CDR3 protein is CASSSAGRELFF. The DNA of the CDR3 is TGTGCCAGCAGCTCAGCGGGCCGGGAGCTGTTTTTT.

The chain carries TRBV7-3 and TRBJ2-7, with 7 bases that match TRBD1. V was pared by 0 bases and J by 6 bases, with 2 bases of the junction left unmatched. The CDR3 contains 13 residues. Per the germline V gene, CDR1 is SGHTA and CDR2 is FQGTGA. CDR3 coding DNA: TGTGCCAGCAGCTTAACAGGGGGCGTCGAGCAGTACTTC. Amino acid sequence: CASSLTGGVEQYF.